The 21 T cell receptor beta chains listed next were all sequenced from one sample in a study of T cells in Graves' hyperthyroidism and ophthalmopathy. TCR beta CDR3 regions were amplified from RNA transcripts. First-round RT-PCR of the TCR CDR3 relied on the HTBI primer set. TCRdb re-called the multiplex PCR reads with MiXCR, one entry per CDR3 protein. The sample includes around 350,000 distinct CDR3 sequences, about 18% seen only once; the top ten take about 3.5%. Specimen: blood. These receptors came from a woman under 30 with Graves' hyperthyroidism.

On this clonotype: A much larger clone differs from this one at a single base, so this may be a read error. The conserved phenylalanine or tryptophan is not found at the CDR3 terminus, so this likely reflects a read error. The rearrangement uses TRBV11-2 and TRBJ1-2; D might be TRBD1 (6 bases). Germline loops: CDR1 SGHAT, CDR2 FQNNGV. Between the trimmed V and J ends, which lost 1 base and 6 bases, there was a span of 9 bases. CDR3 size: 13 residues. DNA of the CDR3: TGTGCCAGCAGCTTAGCAGGGGAACATGGCTACACCGTC. Amino acid sequence: CASSLAGEHGYTV.

This clonotype was counted at least ten times. The chain has TRBV11-2 and TRBJ2-5, with D uncertain. The ends were cut back, 0 bases at V and 8 bases at J, with 7 bases in the middle. Germline CDR1 and CDR2: SGHAT and FQNNGV. This CDR3 region has 12 residues. CDR3: CASSLDDSTQYF. CDR3 nucleotide sequence: TGTGCCAGCAGCTTAGATGACTCAACCCAGTACTTC.

The V gene is TRBV5-8, the J gene TRBJ2-5, with a weak D call TRBD2 (5 bases). Trimming pared 5 bases from V and 4 bases from J, leaving 18 bases between. The length of the CDR3 is 15 residues. Germline V CDR1 and CDR2: SGHTS, YDEGEE. The CDR3 nucleotides read TGTGCCAGCAGGACTATACCGGGCTCGAGAGAGACCCAGTACTTC. It translates to CASRTIPGSRETQYF.

This clonotype has a count of ten or more. V is TRBV6-1 and J is TRBJ1-5; D gene ambiguous. V shed 0 bases and J shed 7 bases, with 7 bases lying between them. The CDR3 consists of 13 residues. CDR1 and CDR2 from the germline V gene are MNHNS and SASEGT. Here the CDR3 reads CASSEAERQPQHF. CDR3 DNA sequence: TGTGCCAGCAGTGAAGCGGAGCGGCAGCCCCAGCATTTT.

At least ten counts were recorded for this clonotype. The V gene is TRBV15, the J gene TRBJ2-7; D is unclear. The ends were cut back, 0 bases at V and 2 bases at J, with 11 bases in the middle. This CDR3 region has 15 residues. CDR1 is LNHNV, CDR2 YYDKDF, per germline (reference sequence). This CDR3 reads CATSRDTGLTYEQYF. The CDR3 DNA follows: TGTGCCACCAGCAGAGATACTGGTCTTACCTACGAGCAGTACTTC.

This clonotype was counted many times. The chain is built from TRBV6-1 and TRBJ1-2, with a possible D match to TRBD1 (5 bases). The germline gives CDR1 MNHNS, CDR2 SASEGT. The CDR3 extends over 18 amino acids. V was clipped by 2 bases and J by 4 bases, with 23 bases between them. CDR3 sequence reads: CASSEIRMGRLISYGYTF. Here the CDR3 DNA reads TGTGCCAGCAGTGAAATTAGGATGGGGCGTTTGATAAGCTATGGCTACACCTTC.

A few counts support this clonotype. A read error is possible here, since a much larger clone lies one base away. This chain connects TRBV6-5 to TRBJ2-5, with D perhaps assigned TRBD1 or TRBD2 (5 bases each). The germline V gene has CDR1 MNHEY and CDR2 SVGAGI. CDR3 size: 13 residues. The V end was cut by 9 bases, the J end by 4 bases, with 15 bases between. In DNA form, the CDR3 reads TGTGCCAGTTGGGGGACCGTCGGAGAGACCCAGTACTTC. Amino acid sequence: CASWGTVGETQYF.

This clonotype was picked up a small number of times. This rearrangement joins TRBV28 to TRBJ1-2, with 11 bases that match TRBD1. Germline values: CDR1 MDHEN, CDR2 SYDVKM. The CDR3 is 16 amino acids. Losses at the gene ends were 3 bases for V and 4 bases for J; bases not matched to a gene: 7. The CDR3 protein is CASSLGGQGATYGYTF. The DNA of the CDR3 is TGTGCCAGCAGTTTGGGCGGACAGGGGGCGACCTATGGCTACACCTTC.

This clonotype has ten or more counts. The chain has TRBV30 and TRBJ2-5, with D hard to call. Germline V gives CDR1 GTSNPN, CDR2 SVGIG (reference sequence). V was trimmed by 3 bases and J by 4 bases, leaving 9 bases between them. CDR3 size: 12 residues. DNA of the CDR3: TGTGCCTGGAGGAAGGGCGGAGAGACCCAGTACTTC. Its protein is CAWRKGGETQYF.

The J gene is TRBJ1-5, the V gene TRBV12-3 or TRBV12-4; D is unresolved. Trimming shortened V by 1 base and J by 2 bases, and 6 bases separated the two germline ends. The CDR3 consists of 14 residues. The CDR3 DNA sequence: TGTGCCAGCAGTTTAGACACTCGCAATCAGCCCCAGCATTTT. Its protein is CASSLDTRNQPQHF.

This chain links TRBV28 with TRBJ2-7; D remains unclear. Germline V gives CDR1 MDHEN, CDR2 SYDVKM. The V end was cut by 8 bases, the J end by 0 bases, with 11 bases between. The CDR3 runs 13 residues. Here the CDR3 reads CASLGTLSYEQYF. CDR3 nucleotides: TGTGCCAGCTTGGGAACCCTCTCCTACGAGCAGTACTTC. The entire variable domain, with the rest obtained from reference TRBV28 and TRBJ2-7, is as follows: DVKVTQSSRYLVKRTGEKVFLECVQDMDHENMFWYRQDPGLGLRLIYFSYDVKMKEKGDIPEGYSVSREKKERFSLILESASTNQTSMYLCASLGTLSYEQYFGPGTRLTVT.

This clonotype occurred many times. A much bigger clone sits one base away, suggesting this may be a read error. This chain joins TRBV12-3 or TRBV12-4 and TRBJ1-1; weak D call: TRBD1 (6 bases). The CDR3 extends over 12 amino acids. V was clipped by 4 bases and J by 6 bases, with 9 bases between them. The CDR3 bases are TGTGCCAGCAGTTACAGGGTTGCTGAAGCTTTCTTT. This encodes CASSYRVAEAFF.

This clonotype was found many times. The rearrangement joins TRBV9 to TRBJ1-1; no firm D call. The CDR3 extends over 16 amino acids. Germline values: CDR1 SGDLS, CDR2 YYNGEE. Between the trimmed V and J ends, which lost 0 bases and 1 base, there was a span of 13 bases. The DNA for the CDR3 is TGTGCCAGCAGCGTAGCCCCCTTTTCAGGGAACACTGAAGCTTTCTTT. Its translation: CASSVAPFSGNTEAFF.

This clonotype was recorded at least ten times. The chain couples TRBV6-1 to TRBJ1-5, with D maybe TRBD1 (5 bases). The ends were cut back, 7 bases at V and 6 bases at J, with 10 bases in the middle. From germline, CDR1 is MNHNS and CDR2 SASEGT. The CDR3 has 12 residues. CDR3 loop: CASKGSRQPQHF. The CDR3 DNA sequence: TGTGCCAGCAAGGGGTCGCGTCAGCCCCAGCATTTT.

This clonotype showed up many times. V gene TRBV6-5 combines with J gene TRBJ1-1; tentative D call: TRBD1 (5 bases). V was trimmed by 0 bases and J by 7 bases, leaving 12 bases between them. CDR3 length: 14 residues. Germline V gene lookup returns CDR1 MNHEY and CDR2 SVGAGI. The CDR3 spells CASSYSPGGNEAFF. The DNA for the CDR3 is TGTGCCAGCAGTTACTCGCCGGGGGGGAATGAAGCTTTCTTT.

With regard to this clonotype: A single base separates this from a much larger clone, so it may be a read error. The chain recombines TRBV27 with TRBJ1-1; 9 nucleotides line up with TRBD1. The length of the CDR3 is 15 residues. Germline V gene data show CDR1 as MNHEY and CDR2 as SMNVEV (reference sequence). Here the CDR3 DNA reads TGTGCCAGCAGTATATATGGACAGGGGCGGACTGAAGCTTGCTTT. Residues: CASSIYGQGRTEACF.

At least ten counts were recorded for this clonotype. The chain couples TRBV6-2 or TRBV6-3 to TRBJ1-1, with TRBD1 matching 8 bases. There are 14 residues in the CDR3. Germline CDR1 and CDR2: MNHEY and SVGEGT. V shed 4 bases, J shed 4 bases, and the junction held 5 bases outside the gene matches. The CDR3 here is CASSSGQGVTEAFF. The CDR3 DNA is TGTGCCAGCAGTTCTGGACAGGGCGTCACTGAAGCTTTCTTT.

As to this clonotype: Germline and junction disagree at one end, which may indicate a read error. V gene TRBV5-1 combines with J gene TRBJ1-1; 7 bases are shared with TRBD1. CDR1 is SGHRS, CDR2 YFSETQ, per germline. The CDR3 covers 14 residues. The CDR3 DNA follows: TGCGCCATCAGCTTTCCAGGGGGGAACACTGAAGCTTTCTTT. This translates into CAISFPGGNTEAFF.

This clonotype was observed a handful of times. The chain couples TRBV28 to TRBJ2-3; D might be TRBD2 (7 bases). Germline values: CDR1 MDHEN, CDR2 SYDVKM. V dropped 7 bases and J dropped 5 bases, with 25 bases sitting between them. This CDR3 has 17 residues. The DNA for the CDR3 is TGTGCCAGCACCCCCCACCATCCGGGGGGCGAGAGAGATACGCAGTATTTT. It encodes CASTPHHPGGERDTQYF.

This clonotype was found many times. An end of the junction does not agree with germline; a read error may underlie this. The J gene is TRBJ1-5, the V gene TRBV6-1; D is unclear. There are 14 residues in the CDR3. Germline V gene sequence: CDR1 MNHNS, CDR2 SASEGT. The CDR3, as DNA: TGTGCCAGCAGTGAAAGGTTCGCCAATCAGACCCAGCATTTT. Translated, it gives CASSERFANQTQHF.

The rearrangement links TRBV6-1 to TRBJ1-1, with a possible D match to TRBD1 (5 bases). V was pared by 2 bases and J by 4 bases, with 11 bases between. CDR1 MNHNS and CDR2 SASEGT come from the germline V gene. CDR3 size: 14 residues. In DNA, the CDR3 is TGTGCCAGCAGTGAATACGGCGGGGGCACTGAAGCTTTCTTT. Translating it yields CASSEYGGGTEAFF.